This T cell receptor beta chain was retrieved from a study of cytomegalovirus exposure and HLA in healthy donors. Study overall: An early release of data contained around 80 million unique TCRs, which came from HLA-typed donors.

With 60 Vbeta and 13 Jbeta primers, the PCR was carried out. Data came from immunoSEQ multiplex PCR; TCRdb stores just in-frame clones and leaves some out. The profile shows under 170,000 clones, under 75% of them singletons. Notes on this clone: The antigen is unknown.

CDR1 is MDHEN and CDR2 is SYDVKM in the germline V gene. The V gene lost 6 bases and the J gene lost 0 bases, with 15 bases spanning the gap. This CDR3 has 16 amino acids. General observations from the study: Per a later analysis, 16,951 TCR beta sequences showed association with HLA alleles at 0.05 false discovery rate. Within a later analysis, the majority of CMV-associated TCR beta chains appeared HLA-restricted. Follow-up analysis found HLA locus-dependent TCR association rates, highest for DRB1 and lowest for HLA-C.

Sequencing was done on a sample of PBMCs. This clonotype was obtained from a woman aged 55-75 years in good health and CMV-seropositive. V is TRBV28 and J is TRBJ1-3; D unresolved. CDR3 protein: CASRTIGENSGNTIYF. The CDR3 DNA follows: TGTGCCAGCAGGACTATTGGGGAGAACTCTGGAAACACCATATATTTT.